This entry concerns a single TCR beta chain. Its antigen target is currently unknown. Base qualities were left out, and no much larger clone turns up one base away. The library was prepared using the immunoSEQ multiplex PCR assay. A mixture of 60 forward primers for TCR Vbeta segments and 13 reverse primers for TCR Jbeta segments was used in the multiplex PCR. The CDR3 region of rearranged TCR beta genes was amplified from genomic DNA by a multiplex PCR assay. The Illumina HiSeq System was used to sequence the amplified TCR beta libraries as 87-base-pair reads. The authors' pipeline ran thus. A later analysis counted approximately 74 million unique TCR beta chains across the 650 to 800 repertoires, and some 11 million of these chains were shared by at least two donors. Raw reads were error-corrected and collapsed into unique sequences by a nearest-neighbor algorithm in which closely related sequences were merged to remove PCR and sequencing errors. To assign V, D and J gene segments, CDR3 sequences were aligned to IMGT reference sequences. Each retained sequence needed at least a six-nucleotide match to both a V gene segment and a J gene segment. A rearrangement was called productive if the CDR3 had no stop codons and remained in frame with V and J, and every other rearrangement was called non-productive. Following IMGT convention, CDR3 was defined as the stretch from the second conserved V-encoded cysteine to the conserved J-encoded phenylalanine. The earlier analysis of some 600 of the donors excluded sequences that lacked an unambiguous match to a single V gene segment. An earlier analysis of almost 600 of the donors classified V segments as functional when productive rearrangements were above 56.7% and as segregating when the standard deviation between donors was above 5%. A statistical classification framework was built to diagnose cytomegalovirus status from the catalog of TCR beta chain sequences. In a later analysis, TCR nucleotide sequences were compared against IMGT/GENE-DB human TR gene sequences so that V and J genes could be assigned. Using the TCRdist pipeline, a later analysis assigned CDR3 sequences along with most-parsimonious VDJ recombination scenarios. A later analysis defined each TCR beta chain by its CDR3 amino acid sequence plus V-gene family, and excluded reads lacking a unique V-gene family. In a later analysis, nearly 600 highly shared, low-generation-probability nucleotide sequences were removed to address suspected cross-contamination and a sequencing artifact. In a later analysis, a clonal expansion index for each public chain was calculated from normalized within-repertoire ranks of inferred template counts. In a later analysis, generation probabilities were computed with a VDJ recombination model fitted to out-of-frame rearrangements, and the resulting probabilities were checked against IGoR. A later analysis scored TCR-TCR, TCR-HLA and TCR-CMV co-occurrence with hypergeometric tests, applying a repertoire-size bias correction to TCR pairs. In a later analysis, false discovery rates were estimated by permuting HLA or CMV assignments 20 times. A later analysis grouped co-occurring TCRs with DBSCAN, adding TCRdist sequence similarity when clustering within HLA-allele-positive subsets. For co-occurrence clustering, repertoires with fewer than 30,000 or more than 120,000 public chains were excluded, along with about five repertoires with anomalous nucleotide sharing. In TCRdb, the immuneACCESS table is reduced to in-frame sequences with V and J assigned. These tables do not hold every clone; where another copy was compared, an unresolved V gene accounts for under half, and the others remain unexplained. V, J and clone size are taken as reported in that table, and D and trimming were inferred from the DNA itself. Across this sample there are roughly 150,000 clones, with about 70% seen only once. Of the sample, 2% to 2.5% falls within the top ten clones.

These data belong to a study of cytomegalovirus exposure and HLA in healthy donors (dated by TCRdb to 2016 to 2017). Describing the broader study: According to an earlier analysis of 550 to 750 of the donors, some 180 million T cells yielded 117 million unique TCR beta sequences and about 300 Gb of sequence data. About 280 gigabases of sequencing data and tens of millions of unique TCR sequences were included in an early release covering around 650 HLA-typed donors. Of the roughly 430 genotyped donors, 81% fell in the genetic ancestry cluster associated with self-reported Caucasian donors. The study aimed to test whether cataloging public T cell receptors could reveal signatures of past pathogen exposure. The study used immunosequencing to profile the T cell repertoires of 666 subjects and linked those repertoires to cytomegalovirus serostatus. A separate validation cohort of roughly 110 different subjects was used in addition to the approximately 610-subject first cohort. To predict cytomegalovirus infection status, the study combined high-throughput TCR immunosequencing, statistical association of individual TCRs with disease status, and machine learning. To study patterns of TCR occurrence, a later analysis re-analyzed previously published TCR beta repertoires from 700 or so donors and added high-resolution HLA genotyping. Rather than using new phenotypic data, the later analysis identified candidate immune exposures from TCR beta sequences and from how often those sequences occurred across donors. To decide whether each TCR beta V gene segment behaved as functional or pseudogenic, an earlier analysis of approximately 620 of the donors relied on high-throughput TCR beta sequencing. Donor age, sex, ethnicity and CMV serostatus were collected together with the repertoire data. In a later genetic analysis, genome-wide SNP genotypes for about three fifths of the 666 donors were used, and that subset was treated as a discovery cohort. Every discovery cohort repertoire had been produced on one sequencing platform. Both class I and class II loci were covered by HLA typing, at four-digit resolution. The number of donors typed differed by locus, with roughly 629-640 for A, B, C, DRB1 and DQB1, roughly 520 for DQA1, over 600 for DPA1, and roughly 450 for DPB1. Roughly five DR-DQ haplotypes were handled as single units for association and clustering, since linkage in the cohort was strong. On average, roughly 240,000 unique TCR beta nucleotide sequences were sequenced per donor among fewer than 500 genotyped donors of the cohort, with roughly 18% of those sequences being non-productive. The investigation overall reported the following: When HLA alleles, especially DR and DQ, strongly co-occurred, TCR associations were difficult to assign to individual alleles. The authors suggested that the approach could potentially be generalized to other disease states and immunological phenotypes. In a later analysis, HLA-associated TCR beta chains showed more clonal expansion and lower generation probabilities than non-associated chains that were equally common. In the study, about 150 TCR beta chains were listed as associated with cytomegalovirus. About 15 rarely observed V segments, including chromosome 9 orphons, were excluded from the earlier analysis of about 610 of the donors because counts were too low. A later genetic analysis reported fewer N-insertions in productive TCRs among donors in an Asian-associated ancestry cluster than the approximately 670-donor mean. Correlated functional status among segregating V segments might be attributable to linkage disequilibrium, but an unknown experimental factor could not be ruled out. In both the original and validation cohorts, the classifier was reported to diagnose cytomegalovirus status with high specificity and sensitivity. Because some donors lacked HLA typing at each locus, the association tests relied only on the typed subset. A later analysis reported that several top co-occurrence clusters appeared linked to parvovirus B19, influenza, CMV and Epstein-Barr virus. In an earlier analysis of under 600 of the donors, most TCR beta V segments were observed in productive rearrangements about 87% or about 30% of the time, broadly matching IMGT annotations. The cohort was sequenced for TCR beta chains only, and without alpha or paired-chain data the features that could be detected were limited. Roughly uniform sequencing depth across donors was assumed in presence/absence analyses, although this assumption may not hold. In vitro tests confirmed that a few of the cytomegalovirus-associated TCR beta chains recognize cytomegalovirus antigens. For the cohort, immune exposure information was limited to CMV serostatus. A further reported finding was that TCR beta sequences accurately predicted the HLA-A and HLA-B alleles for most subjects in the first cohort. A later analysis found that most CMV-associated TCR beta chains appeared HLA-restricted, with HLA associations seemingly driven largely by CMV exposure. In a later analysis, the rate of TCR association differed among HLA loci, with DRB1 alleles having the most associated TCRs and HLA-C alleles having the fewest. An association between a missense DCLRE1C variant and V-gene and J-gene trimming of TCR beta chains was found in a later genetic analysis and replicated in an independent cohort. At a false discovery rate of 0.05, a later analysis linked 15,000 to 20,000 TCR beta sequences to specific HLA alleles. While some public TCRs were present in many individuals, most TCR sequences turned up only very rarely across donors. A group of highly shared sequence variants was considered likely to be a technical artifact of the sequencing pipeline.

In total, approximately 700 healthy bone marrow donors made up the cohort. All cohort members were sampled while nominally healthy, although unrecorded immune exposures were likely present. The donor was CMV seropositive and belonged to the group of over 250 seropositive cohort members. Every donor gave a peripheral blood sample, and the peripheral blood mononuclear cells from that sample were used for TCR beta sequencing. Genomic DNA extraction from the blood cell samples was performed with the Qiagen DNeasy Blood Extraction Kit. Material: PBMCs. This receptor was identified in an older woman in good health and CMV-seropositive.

The CDR3 amino acid sequence is: CASSLGAGEKTQYF. The nucleotide sequence reads as follows: TGTGCCAGCAGCTTAGGAGCAGGGGAGAAGACCCAGTACTTC. The chain links TRBV11-3 with TRBJ2-5; matching of 6 bases hints at TRBD1 as the D gene. CDR1 SGHNT and CDR2 YENEEA are derived from the germline V gene. The germline ends are 12 bases apart after V is trimmed by 1 base and J by 6 bases. From its cysteine to its phenylalanine, the CDR3 spans 14 amino acids. Solely the CDR3 DNA is kept, with 42 bases framed from the first base.